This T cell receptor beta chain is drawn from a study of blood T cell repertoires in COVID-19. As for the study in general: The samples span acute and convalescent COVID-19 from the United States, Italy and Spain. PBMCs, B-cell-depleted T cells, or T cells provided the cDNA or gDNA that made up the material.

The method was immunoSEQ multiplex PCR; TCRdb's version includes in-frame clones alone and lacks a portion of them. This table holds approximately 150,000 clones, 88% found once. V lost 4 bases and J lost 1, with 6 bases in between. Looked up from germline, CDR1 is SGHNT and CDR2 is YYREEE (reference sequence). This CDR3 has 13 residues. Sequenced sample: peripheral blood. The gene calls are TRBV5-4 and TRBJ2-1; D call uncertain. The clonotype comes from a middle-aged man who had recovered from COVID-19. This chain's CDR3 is CASSPGSYNEQFF. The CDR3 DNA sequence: TGTGCCAGCAGCCCCGGGTCCTACAATGAGCAGTTCTTC.